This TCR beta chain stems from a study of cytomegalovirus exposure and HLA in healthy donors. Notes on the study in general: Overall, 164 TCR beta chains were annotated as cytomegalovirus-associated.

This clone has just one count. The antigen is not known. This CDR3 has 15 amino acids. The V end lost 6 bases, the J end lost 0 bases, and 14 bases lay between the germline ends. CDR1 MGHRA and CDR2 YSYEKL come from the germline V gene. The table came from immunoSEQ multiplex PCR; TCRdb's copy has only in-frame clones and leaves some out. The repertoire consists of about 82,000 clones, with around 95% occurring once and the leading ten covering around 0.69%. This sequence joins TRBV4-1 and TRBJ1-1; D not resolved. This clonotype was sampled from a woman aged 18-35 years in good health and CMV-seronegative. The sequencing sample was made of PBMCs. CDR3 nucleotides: TGCGCCAGCAGGGAGGGCAGATCGTTGAACACTGAAGCTTTCTTT. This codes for CASREGRSLNTEAFF.